This T cell receptor beta chain is drawn from a study of cytomegalovirus exposure and HLA in healthy donors. Study overall: A later analysis reported the 120 validation repertoires used the same platform as the roughly 700 first-cohort repertoires. Study-wide findings and caveats: Rare sequences made up most TCRs, while some public TCRs were found in many donors.

With respect to this clone: What it recognizes is unknown.

Sequencing used immunoSEQ multiplex PCR; TCRdb keeps in-frame clones, though not all of them. The table has under 250,000 clones, around 80% seen once. The CDR3 sequence is 16 residues long. Trimming stripped 0 bases from V and 4 bases from J, with 14 bases between. Per the germline V gene, CDR1 is SGHRS and CDR2 is YFSETQ. The sequencing sample was made of PBMCs. The chain employs TRBV5-1 and TRBJ1-3, with D perhaps TRBD1 (6 bases). This receptor was taken from a woman in her 30s in good health and CMV-seronegative. CDR3 in amino acids: CASSLEGRGSGNTIYF. The DNA for the CDR3 is TGCGCCAGCAGCTTGGAGGGCAGGGGATCAGGAAACACCATATATTTT.